These T cell receptor beta chains were read from a single sample in a study of shared clonotypes between healthy human individuals. Clones were read by immunoSEQ multiplex PCR, and TCRdb kept only the in-frame ones, dropping some. Of roughly 1,800,000 clones listed, around 96% are singletons. The source material was naive CD8+ T cells sorted from blood. These receptors were collected from a man in his late teens or twenties in good health. Each CDR3 is given with its conserved first and last residue. D genes are given only for firm matches. Size tells how often a clone was seen (once, few, many) or the class of an expanded clone, and some rows leave it out.

abundance,d_gene,len,v_gene,j_gene,CDR3nt,CDR3aa
.,.,13,TRBV27,TRBJ2-7,TGTGCCAGCAGTTTAGGCTTATCCTACGAGCAGTACTTC,CASSLGLSYEQYF
once,TRBD2,18,TRBV7-8,TRBJ2-3,TGTGCCAGCAGCACGGGACTAGCGGGGGGGCGAAGCACAGATACGCAGTATTTT,CASSTGLAGGRSTDTQYF
.,TRBD2,16,TRBV5-1,TRBJ2-5,TGCGCCAGCAGCTATGGTAGCGGGGGGCCTAAAGAGACCCAGTACTTC,CASSYGSGGPKETQYF
.,TRBD2,15,TRBV2,TRBJ2-7,TGTGCCAGCAGTGAAAGAGCGGGAGGGTCTTACGAGCAGTACTTC,CASSERAGGSYEQYF
.,.,15,TRBV19,TRBJ1-5,TGTGCCAGTAGTATACACCTGAATAGCAATCAGCCCCAGCATTTT,CASSIHLNSNQPQHF
.,TRBD2,17,TRBV27,TRBJ2-7,TGTGCCAGCAGACCCAAACCTCTAGCGGGGCATTTCTACGAGCAGTACTTC,CASRPKPLAGHFYEQYF
.,.,16,TRBV7-6,TRBJ2-2,TGTGCCAGCAGCCCCTTTAGCGGTCTGAACACCGGGGAGCTGTTTTTT,CASSPFSGLNTGELFF
.,.,21,TRBV18,TRBJ2-6,TGTGCCAGCTCACCATTTATGGCGGGAATACCCAATTTATCTGGGGCCAACGTCCTGACTTTC,CASSPFMAGIPNLSGANVLTF
.,.,14,TRBV10-3,TRBJ2-1,TGTGCCATCAGTGATTATAACGGAATGGATGAGCAGTTCTTC,CAISDYNGMDEQFF
.,.,14,TRBV6-5,TRBJ1-1,TGTGCCAGCCACCCAAGCCCCATGAACACTGAAGCTTTCTTT,CASHPSPMNTEAFF
.,.,15,TRBV7-9,TRBJ2-5,TGTGCCAGCAGCGGGCCGGCAACCGCTGGAGAGACCCAGTACTTC,CASSGPATAGETQYF
.,.,17,TRBV7-9,TRBJ2-7,TGTGCCAGCAGCTTATCAACCGGGACATTTGGTCTCTACGAGCAGTACTTC,CASSLSTGTFGLYEQYF
.,TRBD1,16,TRBV27,TRBJ1-1,TGTGCCAGCAGTGCCGGCTTGGGACAGTTGAACACTGAAGCTTTCTTT,CASSAGLGQLNTEAFF
.,TRBD1,13,TRBV19,TRBJ1-5,TGTGCCAGTAAAGGGACAGGGGACCAGCCCCAGCATTTT,CASKGTGDQPQHF
few,TRBD1,14,TRBV13,TRBJ1-1,TGTGCCAGCAGCTCCGGGACAGGGAACACTGAAGCTTTCTTT,CASSSGTGNTEAFF
.,TRBD2,16,TRBV10-3,TRBJ2-7,TGTGCCATCAGTGCGGAACTAGCGGGAGACGCTTACGAGCAGTACTTC,CAISAELAGDAYEQYF
.,.,16,TRBV5-1,TRBJ2-3,TGCGCCAGCAGCTTGTATGAGGGAGGTTACAAGAATACGCAGTATTTT,CASSLYEGGYKNTQYF
.,.,14,TRBV7-9,TRBJ1-2,TGTGCCAGCAGCTTAAGTGGAACCAACTATGGCTACACCTTC,CASSLSGTNYGYTF
.,.,16,TRBV4-3,TRBJ2-3,TGCGCCAGCAGCCAAGCTACTAGTTACCGCCCAGATACGCAGTATTTT,CASSQATSYRPDTQYF
.,.,16,TRBV19,TRBJ1-2,TGTGCCAGTACGATCAGGGCAGGGGAGGGTAACTATGGCTACACCTTC,CASTIRAGEGNYGYTF
.,.,14,TRBV19,TRBJ1-5,TGTGCCAGTAGTATGAAAGGGGGCAATCAGCCCCAGCATTTT,CASSMKGGNQPQHF
.,TRBD1,17,TRBV29-1,TRBJ2-3,TGCAGCGTTGAAGTCACGCCCCGGGACAGGGAGATAGATACGCAGTATTTT,CSVEVTPRDREIDTQYF
.,TRBD1,17,TRBV5-1,TRBJ2-2,TGCGCCAGCAGCTTAGTTTGGACAGGGGAGAGTGGCGGGGAGCTGTTTTTT,CASSLVWTGESGGELFF